These T cell receptor beta chains were read from a single sample in a study of T cell repertoires in cytomegalovirus infection. What these receptors recognize is not known. TCRdb independently ran MiXCR on the reads; one entry per CDR3 protein. This table has roughly 19,000 distinct CDR3 sequences, about 39% appearing once. The input for sequencing was CD8+ T cells from cultured PBMCs, taken from culture after CMV antigen stimulation. These receptors were obtained from a human donor in good health (CMV status not recorded). Some clones in this sample may be carry-over from other donors' samples. CDR3s include the opening cysteine and the closing phenylalanine or tryptophan. D genes are given only for firm matches. Expanded clones are given a class, and other clones once, few, many or no size at all.

DNA,CDR3,D,J,V,size
TGTGCCAGCAGCTTAGGTCAATCGGGACTAGCGGGAGTTGATACGCAGTATTTT,CASSLGQSGLAGVDTQYF,TRBD2,TRBJ2-3,TRBV11-2,.
TGTGCCAGCAGTTACTCTTTACCCCTCGGGGGGCTTCGGGAAGAGACCCAGTACTTC,CASSYSLPLGGLREETQYF,.,TRBJ2-5,TRBV6-5,.
TGCGCCAGCAGCCAAGACTGGACAGGGAGCTATGGCTACACCTTC,CASSQDWTGSYGYTF,TRBD1,TRBJ1-2,TRBV4-3,.
TGTGCCAGCAGCTTGCTGGGGGGTCTGGCAGATACGCAGTATTTT,CASSLLGGLADTQYF,.,TRBJ2-3,TRBV7-3,many
TGTGCCAGCAGCGGGGGGCCGAACACTGAAGCTTTCTTT,CASSGGPNTEAFF,.,TRBJ1-1,TRBV7-9,.
TGTGCCATCGCAGGGACCTACGAGCAGTACTTC,CAIAGTYEQYF,.,TRBJ2-7,TRBV10-3,.
TGTGCCAGCAGCTGGACCCAGACAAATCAAGAGACCCAGTACTTC,CASSWTQTNQETQYF,.,TRBJ2-5,TRBV7-2,many
TGTGCCAGCAGGCCGGGACAGGGAAGGACCAACTATGGCTACACCTTC,CASRPGQGRTNYGYTF,TRBD1,TRBJ1-2,TRBV6-2/TRBV6-3,.
TGTGCCAGCAGCTTAGAGGGCGCGGGCACAGATACGCAGTATTTT,CASSLEGAGTDTQYF,.,TRBJ2-3,TRBV11-2,few
TGTGCCGGGAAGCGGGACTCCTACAATGAGCAGTTCTTC,CAGKRDSYNEQFF,TRBD2,TRBJ2-1,TRBV6-1,many
TGTGCCAGCAGCGACCAACTAGCGGGGGTGGATACGCAGTATTTT,CASSDQLAGVDTQYF,TRBD2,TRBJ2-3,TRBV9,.
TGTGCCAGTACCCGGGGGCTTTACAATGAGCAGTTCTTC,CASTRGLYNEQFF,.,TRBJ2-1,TRBV19,.
TGTGCCAGCAGAAACGACAGGCGGGACACTTACACCGGGGAGCTGTTTTTT,CASRNDRRDTYTGELFF,.,TRBJ2-2,TRBV7-6,many
TGCAGTGCTAGTGGCCCCGCGGGAGGGAGGGTCTTCGGCTACGAGCAGTACTTC,CSASGPAGGRVFGYEQYF,TRBD2,TRBJ2-7,TRBV20-1,few
TGCGCCAGCAGCCAAGTTTACGACAGGGCGACTGAAGCTTTCTTT,CASSQVYDRATEAFF,TRBD1,TRBJ1-1,TRBV4-1,few
TGTGCCAGCAGCCGACCTACAGGGCTGAACACTGAAGCTTTCTTT,CASSRPTGLNTEAFF,.,TRBJ1-1,TRBV7-6,.
TGCAGTGCTAGAGATTTACGGCAGGGGAAATCCTACGAGCAGTACTTC,CSARDLRQGKSYEQYF,.,TRBJ2-7,TRBV20-1,few
TGTGCCAGCAGCTTCTCCGGGACAGGGGAAATTCCCTCTGGGGCCAACGTCCTGACTTTC,CASSFSGTGEIPSGANVLTF,TRBD1,TRBJ2-6,TRBV6-2/TRBV6-3,.
TGTGCCAGCAGATCGACAGGGGGAGTGGTGACCCAGTACTTC,CASRSTGGVVTQYF,TRBD1,TRBJ2-5,TRBV12-3/TRBV12-4,.
TGTGCCAGCAGCTTACCTAGGGGGGGGGCGGAGGAGACCCAGTACTTC,CASSLPRGGAEETQYF,.,TRBJ2-5,TRBV7-2,.
TGTGCCAGCAGCTTAGGTGGGGGGGTCGCCAGAGCAAAGACCCAGTACTTC,CASSLGGGVARAKTQYF,TRBD2,TRBJ2-5,TRBV7-3,.
TGTGCCTGGAGTCGGTGGTACCAAGAGACCCAGTACTTC,CAWSRWYQETQYF,.,TRBJ2-5,TRBV30,.
TGTGCCAGCAGCTTCCCAGGGGACTATGGCTACACCTTC,CASSFPGDYGYTF,.,TRBJ1-2,TRBV7-9,.
TGTGCCAGTAGGTTAACAGTGGGAGGCGGCGACAATGAGCAGTTCTTC,CASRLTVGGGDNEQFF,.,TRBJ2-1,TRBV19,.
TGTGCCAGCAGCTTATATGGGGACTTGGAAACTGAAGCTTTCTTT,CASSLYGDLETEAFF,.,TRBJ1-1,TRBV11-2,.
TGTGCCAGCAGCTTAGGGGACCTAACGGAAGCTTTCTTT,CASSLGDLTEAFF,.,TRBJ1-1,TRBV7-9,.
TGTGCTAGTGGTGACAGGGTCAACACCGGGGAGCTGTTTTTT,CASGDRVNTGELFF,TRBD1,TRBJ2-2,TRBV12-5,few
TGTACCAGCAGCTTAGGGTTCGGGAAACAGGAGACCCAGTACTTC,CTSSLGFGKQETQYF,.,TRBJ2-5,TRBV5-6,.
TGTGCCAGCAGCCCGGGCGGGGGCAGGGGATTATATGGCTACACCTTC,CASSPGGGRGLYGYTF,.,TRBJ1-2,TRBV7-2,.